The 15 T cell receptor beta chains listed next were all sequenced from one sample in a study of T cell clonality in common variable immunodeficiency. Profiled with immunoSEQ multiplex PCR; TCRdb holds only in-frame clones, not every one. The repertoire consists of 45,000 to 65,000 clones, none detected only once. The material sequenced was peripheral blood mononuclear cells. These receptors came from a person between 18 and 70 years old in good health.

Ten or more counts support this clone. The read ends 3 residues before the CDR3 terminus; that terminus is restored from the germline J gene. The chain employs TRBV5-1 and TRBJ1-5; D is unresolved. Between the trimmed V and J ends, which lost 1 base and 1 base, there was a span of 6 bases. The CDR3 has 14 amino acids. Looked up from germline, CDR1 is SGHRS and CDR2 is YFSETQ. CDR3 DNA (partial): TGCGCCAGCAGCTTGTGGCCGAGCAATCAGCCC. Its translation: CASSLWPSNQP. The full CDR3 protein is CASSLWPSNQPQHF.

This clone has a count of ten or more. The CDR3: CASSSRDSSYNEQFF. The sequenced CDR3 bases are TGTGCCAGCAGCTCCAGGGATAGCTCCTACAATGAG. The genes are TRBV7-9 and TRBJ2-1, with a possible D match to TRBD1 (5 bases). The CDR3 end lies 3 residues beyond the end of the read and is filled in from the germline J gene. Germline values: CDR1 SEHNR, CDR2 FQNEAQ (reference sequence). Deletions cut 4 bases from V and 0 bases from J, with 10 bases between. CDR3 length: 15 residues.

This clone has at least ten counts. The CDR3 region is CATTGAGYNEQFF. The covered CDR3 bases are TGCGCCACGACAGGGGCAGGATACAATGAG. V usage is TRBV5-1 and J usage is TRBJ2-1, with 8 bases that match TRBD1. Read sequence stops 3 residues before the CDR3 end, and the germline J gene provides the missing end. Germline V lookup: CDR1 SGHRS, CDR2 YFSETQ. Unmatched junction bases numbered 6, after V lost 9 bases and J lost 4 bases. This CDR3 has 13 residues. Together with reference TRBV5-1 and TRBJ2-1, the CDR3 gives the full variable domain: KAGVTQTPRYLIKTRGQQVTLSCSPISGHRSVSWYQQTPGQGLQFLFEYFSETQRNKGNFPGRFSGRQFSNSRSEMNVSTLELGDSALYLCATTGAGYNEQFFGPGTRLTVL.

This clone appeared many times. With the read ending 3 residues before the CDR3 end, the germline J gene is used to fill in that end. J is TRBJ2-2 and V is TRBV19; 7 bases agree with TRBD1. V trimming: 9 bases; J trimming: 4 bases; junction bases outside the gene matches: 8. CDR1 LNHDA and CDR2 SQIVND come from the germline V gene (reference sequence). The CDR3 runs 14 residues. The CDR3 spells CASQTGTSTGELFF. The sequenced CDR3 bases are TGTGCCAGCCAGACAGGGACATCCACCGGGGAG.

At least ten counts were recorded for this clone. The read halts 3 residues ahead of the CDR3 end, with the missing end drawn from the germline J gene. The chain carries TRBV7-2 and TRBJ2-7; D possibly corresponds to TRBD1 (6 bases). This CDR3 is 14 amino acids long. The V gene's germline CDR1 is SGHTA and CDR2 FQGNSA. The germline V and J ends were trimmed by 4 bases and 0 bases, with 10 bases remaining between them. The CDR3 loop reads CASSSNRASYEQYF. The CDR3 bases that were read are TGTGCCAGCAGCTCCAACAGGGCCTCCTACGAG.

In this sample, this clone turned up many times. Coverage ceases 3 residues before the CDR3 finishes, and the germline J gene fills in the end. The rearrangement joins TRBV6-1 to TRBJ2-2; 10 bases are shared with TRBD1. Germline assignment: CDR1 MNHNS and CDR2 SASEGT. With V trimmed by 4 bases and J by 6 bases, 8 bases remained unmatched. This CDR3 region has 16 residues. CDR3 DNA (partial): TGTGCCAGCAGTGGATCCGGGACAGGGGTATCCGGGGAG. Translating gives CASSGSGTGVSGE. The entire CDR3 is CASSGSGTGVSGELFF.

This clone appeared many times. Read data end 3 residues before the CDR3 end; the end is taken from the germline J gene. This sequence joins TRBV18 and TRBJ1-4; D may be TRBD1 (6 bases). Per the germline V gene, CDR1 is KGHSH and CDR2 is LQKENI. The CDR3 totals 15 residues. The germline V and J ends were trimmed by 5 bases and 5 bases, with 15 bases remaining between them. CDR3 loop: CASSIQGGPNEKLFF. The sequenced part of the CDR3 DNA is TGTGCCAGCTCAATACAGGGAGGACCCAATGAAAAA.

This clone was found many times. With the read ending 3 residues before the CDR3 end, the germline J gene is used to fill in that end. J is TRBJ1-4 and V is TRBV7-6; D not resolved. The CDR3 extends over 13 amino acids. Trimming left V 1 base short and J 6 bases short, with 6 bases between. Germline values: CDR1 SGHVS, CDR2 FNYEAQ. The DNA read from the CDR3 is TGTGCCAGCAGCTTAGGACAAGATGAAAAA. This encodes CASSLGQDEK. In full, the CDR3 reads CASSLGQDEKLFF.

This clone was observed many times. The CDR3 bases that were read are TGCGCCAGCAGCTTGGTGGGTGGGCAGGATCAGCCC. As protein: CASSLVGGQDQP. The CDR3, in full, reads CASSLVGGQDQPQHF. V usage is TRBV5-1 and J usage is TRBJ1-5; no clear D gene. The sequence runs out 3 residues before the end of the CDR3; the remainder is reconstructed from the germline J gene. CDR3 length: 15 residues. Germline CDR1 SGHRS, CDR2 YFSETQ. V lost 0 bases to trimming and J lost 5 bases, with 12 bases between them.

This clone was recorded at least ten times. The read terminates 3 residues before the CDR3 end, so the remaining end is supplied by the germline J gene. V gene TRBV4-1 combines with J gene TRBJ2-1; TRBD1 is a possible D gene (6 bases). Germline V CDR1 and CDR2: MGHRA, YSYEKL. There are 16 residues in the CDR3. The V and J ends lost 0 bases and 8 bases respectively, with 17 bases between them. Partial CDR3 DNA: TGCGCCAGCAGCCAAGATCAACAGGGCCCATGGGATGAG. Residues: CASSQDQQGPWDE. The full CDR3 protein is CASSQDQQGPWDEQFF.

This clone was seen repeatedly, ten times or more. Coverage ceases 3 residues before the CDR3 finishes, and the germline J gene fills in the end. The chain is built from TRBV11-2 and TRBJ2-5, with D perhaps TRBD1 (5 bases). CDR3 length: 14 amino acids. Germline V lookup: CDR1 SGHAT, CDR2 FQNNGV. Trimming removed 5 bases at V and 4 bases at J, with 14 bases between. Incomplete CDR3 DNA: TGTGCCAGCAGCCCCCTAGGGGCCGGAGAGACC. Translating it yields CASSPLGAGET. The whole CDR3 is CASSPLGAGETQYF.

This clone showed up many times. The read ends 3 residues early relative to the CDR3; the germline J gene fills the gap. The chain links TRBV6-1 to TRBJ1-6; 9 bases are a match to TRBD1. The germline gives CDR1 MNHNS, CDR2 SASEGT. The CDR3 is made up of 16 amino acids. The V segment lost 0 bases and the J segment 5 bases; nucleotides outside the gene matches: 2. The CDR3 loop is CASSEAGDRDNSPLHF. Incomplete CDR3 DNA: TGTGCCAGCAGTGAAGCCGGGGACAGGGATAATTCACCC.

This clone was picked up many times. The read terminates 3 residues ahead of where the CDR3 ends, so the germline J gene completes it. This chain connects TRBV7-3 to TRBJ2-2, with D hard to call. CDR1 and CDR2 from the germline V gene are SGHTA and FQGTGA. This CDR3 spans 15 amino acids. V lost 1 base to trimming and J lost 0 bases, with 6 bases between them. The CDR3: CASSLSSSNTGELFF. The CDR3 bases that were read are TGTGCCAGCAGCTTAAGTTCTTCGAACACCGGGGAG.

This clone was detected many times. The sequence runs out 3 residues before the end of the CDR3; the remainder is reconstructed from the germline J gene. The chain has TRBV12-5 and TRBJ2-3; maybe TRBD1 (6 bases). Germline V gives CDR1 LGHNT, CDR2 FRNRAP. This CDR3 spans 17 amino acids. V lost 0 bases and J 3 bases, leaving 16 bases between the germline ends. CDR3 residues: CASGLVPQGRGTDTQYF. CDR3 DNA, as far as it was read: TGTGCTAGTGGTTTGGTACCACAGGGACGAGGAACAGATACG.

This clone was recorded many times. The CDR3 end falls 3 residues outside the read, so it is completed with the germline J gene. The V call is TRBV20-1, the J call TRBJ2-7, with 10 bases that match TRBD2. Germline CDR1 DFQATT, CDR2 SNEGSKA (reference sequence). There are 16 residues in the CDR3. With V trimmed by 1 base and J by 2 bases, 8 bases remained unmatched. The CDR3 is CSARGASGGLTYEQYF. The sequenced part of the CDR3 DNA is TGCAGTGCTAGAGGGGCTAGCGGGGGCCTAACCTACGAG.